This T cell receptor beta chain is from a study of chemoradiotherapy in HPV16-positive cancers. In the study overall: Candidate HPV-specific T-cell clones and common TCR motifs came from functional assays in a couple of HPV16-positive patients. Study results and limitations: HPV-responsive T-cell expansion during chemoradiotherapy was linked to improved recurrence-free survival in HPV16-positive patients. During treatment, candidate HPV-specific clones and E7-related motifs expanded in tumor. The functional HPV-specific definition rests on just a couple of HPV16-positive patients.

Measured with immunoSEQ multiplex PCR; TCRdb has only the in-frame clones, and not every one. Of about 3,400 clones in the sample, about 90% were seen once. This clone was seen a single time. Its antigen is undetermined. The material was blood, obtained from a patient who underwent chemoradiotherapy. The TCR comes from a human donor with HPV-associated anogenital cancer.

CDR3 amino acids: CSVEVGTTSTDTQYF. The CDR3 DNA is TGCAGCGTTGAAGTGGGGACAACTAGCACAGATACGCAGTATTTT. V usage is TRBV29-1 and J usage is TRBJ2-3, with D perhaps TRBD1 (6 bases). Trimming took 1 base from V and 0 from J, leaving 11 bases between them. Germline V gives CDR1 SQVTM, CDR2 ANQGSEA. CDR3 length equals 15 residues.